This TCR beta chain is drawn from a study of regulatory T cells in long-lasting Graves disease. Time point given: newly diagnosed GD, antithyroid drugs for less than 3 months. The authors made the TCR library using RNA they extracted from PBMCs. Construction of the TCR beta libraries employed iRepertoire HTBI primers in conjunction with Arm-PCR of CDR3 regions. TCRdb processed the multiplex PCR reads anew with MiXCR; each CDR3 protein has one entry. The sample lists about 540,000 distinct CDR3 sequences, 13% occurring once. In this sample, this clonotype turned up many times. The CDR3 consists of 16 residues. CDR1 SQVTM and CDR2 ANQGSEA come from the germline V gene. V trimming: 4 bases; J trimming: 1 base; junction bases outside the gene matches: 6. The same sample was also studied in work on T cells in Graves' hyperthyroidism and ophthalmopathy.

The sequence was collected from a man in his thirties or forties with Graves disease. Sequencing was performed on peripheral blood mononuclear cells (PBMCs), taken at new diagnosis, from a patient treated with antithyroid drugs. The V and J genes are TRBV29-1 and TRBJ2-7; 14 bases agree with TRBD2. The CDR3 spells CSVGAGTSGSSYEQYF. The CDR3, as DNA: TGCAGCGTTGGCGCCGGGACTAGCGGGAGTTCCTACGAGCAGTACTTC.